This T cell receptor (beta chain) was identified during a study of T cell repertoires and Cas9 in healthy adults (dated by TCRdb to 2016 to 2019). In the study overall: Within the CD4 and CD8 compartments, SpCas9-reactive T cells were assessed for multi-effector potency, cytotoxicity and lineage determination. The study looked at preexisting T cell immunity to the Streptococcus pyogenes Cas9 nuclease (SpCas9), which is used in CRISPR gene editing.

All of the donors in the study were healthy humans. On this clone itself: Base qualities are not provided; no much larger clone lies one nucleotide away.

The receptor library was made with the immunoSEQ multiplex PCR assay. Held by TCRdb, this immuneACCESS table contains in-frame sequences only and omits some clones. Under half of the omission traces to an unresolved V gene where checked; the cause of the rest is unknown. The sample contains more than 150 clones, roughly nine tenths of them found a single time. The top ten clones comprise 22% of the sample. The CDR3 starts with the cysteine, ends with the phenylalanine, and has 18 residues. Just the 54-base CDR3 DNA is kept, in frame starting at base 1. The germline V gene specifies SGDLS as CDR1 and YYNGEE as CDR2. The V and J ends are trimmed by 4 bases and 0 bases, leaving 21 bases between them. Paper-wide results and their limitations: Proliferation and function of SpCas9-reactive effector T cells were reported to be mitigated in vitro by SpCas9-reactive regulatory T cells. A high frequency of SpCas9-reactive regulatory T cells appeared to be present within the SpCas9-reactive T cell response.

This receptor was taken from a human donor in good health. The rearrangement combines TRBV9 with TRBJ2-3, and TRBD2 may be the D gene, going by 6 matching bases. Source material: SpCas9-reactive Tregs (CD4+, CD25+, CD127-, CD137+, CD154-) from PBMCs; culture status not recorded. What the cell subset or site label conveys for this sample: SpCas9-reactive regulatory T cells. The CDR3: CASSLGLLDTSSTDTQYF. The DNA sequence reads TGTGCCAGCAGCCTGGGACTTCTTGATACTTCTAGCACAGATACGCAGTATTTT.